This T cell receptor beta chain stems from a study of blood T cells in healthy people across ages. Primed by a sample-barcoded 5' primer and a J-beta primer mix, a second PCR proceeded for 7 to 11 cycles. TCRdb called the 5' RACE reads again in MiXCR, with one record for every CDR3 protein. This table has around 800,000 distinct CDR3 sequences, about a quarter appearing once. V lost 5 bases and J lost 8; bases outside the gene matches: 8. CDR3 size: 13 residues. Germline CDR1 MDHEN, CDR2 SYDVKM. These sequences were also reported in another study, on T cells of mothers and their children. This second study notes: Relative to unrelated pairs, biologically related mother-child dyads exhibited marginally greater, non-significant overlap.

This TCR was recovered from a boy aged 10-17 years in good health. Sequences were obtained from blood. The chain is built from TRBV28 and TRBJ1-1, with 7 bases that match TRBD1. The CDR3 loop reads CASSPGQPREAFF. The CDR3 DNA reads as TGTGCCAGCAGTCCGGGACAGCCGCGAGAAGCTTTCTTT.